What follows are 26 T cell receptor beta chains derived from one specimen sequenced in a study of monozygotic twins with inflammatory bowel disease. TCRdb re-analyzed the 5' RACE reads; it lists each CDR3 protein once, without DNA. The sample totals more than 120,000 distinct CDR3 sequences. Sequenced material: blood. Receptor source: a human donor with ulcerative colitis or Crohn's disease, or a healthy co-twin of an affected twin (not recorded which).

This sequence joins TRBV11-2 and TRBJ2-2. This CDR3 region has 15 residues. Looked up from germline, CDR1 is SGHAT and CDR2 is FQNNGV. The CDR3 reads CASSSAMVNTGELFF.

The chain carries TRBV10-2 and TRBJ2-3; the TRBD1 assignment by TCRdb is unverifiable without DNA. The CDR3 is 13 amino acids. The germline gives CDR1 WSHSY, CDR2 SAAADI. CDR3 amino acids: CASSVGSGRGAYF.

V usage is TRBV11-3 and J usage is TRBJ2-1; TCRdb lists TRBD1, though no DNA is available to test this call. Germline V gives CDR1 SGHNT, CDR2 YENEEA. There are 17 residues in the CDR3. The chain's CDR3 is CASSSPGQGTAGTEQFF.

The chain carries TRBV7-8 and TRBJ2-7. This CDR3 is built from 12 residues. Looked up from germline, CDR1 is SGHVS and CDR2 is FQNEAQ. CDR3 residues: CASSLPVNEQYF.

The chain combines TRBV6-1 with TRBJ1-2. CDR3 size: 15 residues. The germline CDR1 and CDR2 sequences are MNHNS and SASEGT. The CDR3 is CASSDGFGVSRGYTF.

The chain joins TRBV5-1 to TRBJ2-3; TCRdb's D call, TRBD1, is unchecked because there is no DNA. CDR3 length: 13 residues. CDR1 and CDR2 (germline): SGHRS, YFSETQ. CDR3 sequence: CASSTPGADTQYF.

The rearrangement joins TRBV19 to TRBJ2-7; TCRdb picks TRBD1, but there is no DNA to check that call. The CDR3 totals 15 residues. CDR1 LNHDA and CDR2 SQIVND come from the germline V gene (reference sequence). CDR3 protein: CASRPSTGALYEQYF.

The rearrangement joins TRBV20-1 to TRBJ2-2; TCRdb picks TRBD1, but there is no DNA to check that call. Germline V CDR1 and CDR2: DFQATT, SNEGSKA (reference sequence). CDR3 length: 12 residues. CDR3 region: CSARGTGWELFF.

The V and J genes are TRBV28 and TRBJ1-1; TCRdb's D gene call, TRBD1, goes unchecked for lack of DNA. Germline V gives CDR1 MDHEN, CDR2 SYDVKM. CDR3 length: 15 residues. This chain's CDR3 is CASKTPRTGLTEAFF.

The chain uses TRBV7-3 and TRBJ2-3. The germline V gene has CDR1 SGHTA and CDR2 FQGTGA. The CDR3 has 15 residues. The CDR3 region is CASSAHRGRTDTQYF.

The chain combines TRBV15 with TRBJ1-6. CDR1 and CDR2 from the germline V gene are LNHNV and YYDKDF (reference sequence). CDR3 length: 13 residues. CDR3 loop: CATSRDGNSPLHF.

V and J are TRBV6-1 and TRBJ1-6; TCRdb's D call of TRBD1 is untestable without DNA. CDR1 and CDR2 from the germline V gene are MNHNS and SASEGT. The CDR3 length is 17 residues. CDR3 sequence: CASSPLGAVSYNSPLHF.

J is TRBJ2-7 and V is TRBV18; without DNA, the TCRdb call of TRBD1 cannot be checked. Germline V gives CDR1 KGHSH, CDR2 LQKENI. There are 17 residues in the CDR3. CDR3 loop: CASSPGTGDSGIYEQYF.

The gene calls are TRBV6-5 and TRBJ1-2; absent DNA, TCRdb's TRBD1 call cannot be checked. The CDR3 sequence is 15 residues long. Looked up from germline, CDR1 is MNHEY and CDR2 is SVGAGI. The CDR3 sequence is CASSYGAGGVNGYTF.

This sequence joins TRBV18 and TRBJ2-7; there is no DNA to check the TCRdb D call of TRBD2. The germline V gene encodes CDR1 KGHSH and CDR2 LQKENI. This CDR3 spans 13 amino acids. The CDR3 here is CASSLVRSYEQYF.

This sequence joins TRBV7-2 and TRBJ1-5. The CDR3 covers 15 residues. In germline, CDR1 is SGHTA, CDR2 FQGNSA. CDR3 in amino acids: CASSLEGIPNQPQHF.

This sequence joins TRBV18 and TRBJ2-1; TCRdb's D call, TRBD2, is unchecked because there is no DNA. The CDR3 runs to 13 residues. Germline CDR1 is KGHSH and CDR2 is LQKENI. CDR3 in amino acids: CASSQSGGNEQFF. The variable domain in full, with the rest retrieved from reference TRBV18 and TRBJ2-1, is NAGVMQNPRHLVRRRGQEARLRCSPMKGHSHVYWYRQLPEEGLKFMVYLQKENIIDESGMPKERFSAEFPKEGPSILRIQQVVRGDSAAYFCASSQSGGNEQFFGPGTRLTVL.

J is TRBJ2-5 and V is TRBV7-3; TCRdb calls TRBD1, which cannot be checked without DNA. The CDR3 consists of 13 residues. Looked up from germline, CDR1 is SGHTA and CDR2 is FQGTGA. This chain's CDR3 is CASSLTGPGTQYF.

The chain links TRBV18 to TRBJ1-1. The CDR3 is made up of 14 amino acids. Germline V gene lookup returns CDR1 KGHSH and CDR2 LQKENI. CDR3 loop: CASSPGFTDTEAFF.

The rearrangement joins TRBV29-1 to TRBJ2-5; TCRdb lists TRBD1, though no DNA is available to test this call. The CDR3 runs 13 residues. Germline CDR1 and CDR2: SQVTM and ANQGSEA. The CDR3 spells CSGDRGPRETQYF. Variable domain in full (rest from reference TRBV29-1 and TRBJ2-5): SAVISQKPSRDICQRGTSLTIQCQVDSQVTMMFWYRQQPGQSLTLIATANQGSEATYESGFVIDKFPISRPNLTFSTLTVSNMSPEDSSIYLCSGDRGPRETQYFGPGTRLLVL.

The chain carries TRBV7-2 and TRBJ1-1; the D call from TCRdb, TRBD1, cannot be confirmed without DNA. This CDR3 is 15 amino acids long. The V gene's germline CDR1 is SGHTA and CDR2 FQGNSA. Here the CDR3 reads CASSLGGAGGTEAFF.

V gene TRBV12-3 or TRBV12-4 combines with J gene TRBJ2-5; no DNA is available, so the TRBD1 call from TCRdb remains unchecked. The CDR3 is 13 residues long. This CDR3 reads CASSPAGQETQYF.

The chain has TRBV6-5 and TRBJ2-4; TCRdb proposes TRBD1, but this gene call is untestable without DNA. Per germline, CDR1 MNHEY and CDR2 SVGAGI. The CDR3 is 13 residues long. The CDR3 sequence: CASSYRDSTVQYF.

The V call is TRBV30, the J call TRBJ2-2; no DNA is available, so the TRBD1 call from TCRdb remains unchecked. The CDR3 is made up of 15 amino acids. Germline CDR1 and CDR2: GTSNPN and SVGIG (reference sequence). CDR3 loop: CAGTRGVSDTGELFF.

The chain combines TRBV6-5 with TRBJ1-6; absent DNA, TCRdb's TRBD1 call cannot be checked. The CDR3 length is 13 residues. CDR1 is MNHEY, CDR2 SVGAGI, per germline. The chain's CDR3 is CASSTRTPLLLHF.

The chain is built from TRBV5-5 and TRBJ1-2; TCRdb reports TRBD1, a call that lacks DNA to check it against. Germline assignment: CDR1 SGHKS and CDR2 YYEKEE (reference sequence). The CDR3 spans 15 residues. The CDR3 protein is CASSLAGGASYGYTF.